The 13 T cell receptor beta chains in this list originate from one sample, sequenced in a study of blood T cell repertoires in COVID-19. Profiled with immunoSEQ multiplex PCR; TCRdb holds only in-frame clones, not every one. The sample yields 100,000 to 150,000 clones, 65% to 90% seen once. Sequenced: peripheral blood. The receptors come from a woman aged 55-69 years with active or convalescent COVID-19.

This chain links TRBV7-2 with TRBJ1-5, with TRBD1 matching 7 bases. The CDR3 sequence is 14 residues long. V shed 4 bases and J 8 bases; nucleotides not matched to a gene: 8. The germline V gene encodes CDR1 SGHTA and CDR2 FQGNSA. The CDR3 is CASSWVTGSEPQHF. CDR3 DNA: TGTGCCAGCAGCTGGGTGACAGGGAGCGAGCCCCAGCATTTT.

The chain uses TRBV11-2 and TRBJ1-2; 8 nucleotides line up with TRBD1. V was pared by 4 bases and J by 1 base, with 5 bases of the junction left unmatched. Germline V gives CDR1 SGHAT, CDR2 FQNNGV. This CDR3 is 15 amino acids long. The CDR3 loop reads CASSSLDRVNYGYTF. The DNA of the CDR3 is TGTGCCAGCAGCTCTTTGGACAGGGTTAACTATGGCTACACCTTC.

V and J are TRBV28 and TRBJ2-5; a weak D match, TRBD2 (6 bases). Germline V lookup: CDR1 MDHEN, CDR2 SYDVKM. Trimming took 4 bases from V and 2 from J, leaving 14 bases between them. The CDR3 runs 15 residues. CDR3 DNA sequence: TGTGCCAGCAGTTCCCGGGGGAGCGGTCAAGAGACCCAGTACTTC. This translates into CASSSRGSGQETQYF.

The chain couples TRBV10-2 to TRBJ2-3; TRBD1 matches 7 bases. V was clipped by 7 bases and J by 0 bases; unmatched bases: 4. The germline gives CDR1 WSHSY, CDR2 SAAADI. This CDR3 has 14 amino acids. The CDR3 bases are TGCGCCAGCAAGGGACAGCTAAGCACAGATACGCAGTATTTT. The encoded protein is CASKGQLSTDTQYF.

V is TRBV2 and J is TRBJ1-2, with D perhaps matching TRBD1 (6 bases). CDR1 SNHLY and CDR2 FYNNEI come from the germline V gene. This CDR3 spans 15 amino acids. The V end was cut by 2 bases, the J end by 8 bases, with 18 bases between. CDR3 region: CASSEKVRGIQGYTF. CDR3 coding DNA: TGTGCCAGCAGTGAAAAAGTGAGGGGGATTCAGGGCTACACCTTC. Full variable domain (remainder filled in from reference TRBV2 and TRBJ1-2): EPEVTQTPSHQVTQMGQEVILRCVPISNHLYFYWYRQILGQKVEFLVSFYNNEISEKSEIFDDQFSVERPDGSNFTLKIRSTKLEDSAMYFCASSEKVRGIQGYTFGSGTRLTVV.

V gene TRBV28 combines with J gene TRBJ1-2; 7 bases line up with TRBD1. Germline CDR1 MDHEN, CDR2 SYDVKM. V lost 5 bases to trimming and J lost 7 bases; unmatched junction nucleotides: 10. The CDR3 is made up of 14 amino acids. Written as DNA, the CDR3 is TGTGCCAGCAGTCCGACCTACCGACAGGGTGGCTACACCTTC. Translation gives CASSPTYRQGGYTF.

The rearrangement joins TRBV29-1 to TRBJ2-5; D is perhaps TRBD1 (5 bases). Germline V gives CDR1 SQVTM, CDR2 ANQGSEA. This CDR3 has 13 amino acids. With 3 bases removed from V and 2 bases from J, the gap between germline ends came to 10 bases. CDR3 loop: CSVDGARQETQYF. CDR3 DNA: TGCAGCGTTGATGGGGCCAGACAAGAGACCCAGTACTTC.

This chain joins TRBV28 and TRBJ1-3; a possible D gene is TRBD1 (6 bases). V gave up 6 bases and J gave up 2 bases, with 8 bases separating them. CDR3 size: 13 residues. In germline, CDR1 is MDHEN, CDR2 SYDVKM. CDR3 protein: CASRQGAGNTIYF. CDR3 in DNA: TGTGCCAGCAGACAGGGTGCTGGAAACACCATATATTTT. Full variable domain (remainder filled in from reference TRBV28 and TRBJ1-3): DVKVTQSSRYLVKRTGEKVFLECVQDMDHENMFWYRQDPGLGLRLIYFSYDVKMKEKGDIPEGYSVSREKKERFSLILESASTNQTSMYLCASRQGAGNTIYFGEGSWLTVV.

The gene calls are TRBV14 and TRBJ2-3, with D possibly being TRBD1 (6 bases). CDR1 and CDR2 from the germline V gene are SGHDN and FVKESK. V dropped 4 bases and J dropped 0 bases, with 8 bases sitting between them. CDR3 length: 14 amino acids. In DNA, the CDR3 is TGTGCCAGCAGCCGGGACATAAGCACAGATACGCAGTATTTT. Translated: CASSRDISTDTQYF.

This clone has only one observation. V is TRBV19 and J is TRBJ2-3, with D tentatively TRBD2 (5 bases). The germline V and J ends were trimmed by 4 bases and 2 bases, with 10 bases remaining between them. The CDR3 is 14 amino acids. Germline lookup yields CDR1 LNHDA and CDR2 SQIVND (reference sequence). This CDR3 is CASSKLVTTDTQYF. CDR3 nucleotide sequence: TGTGCCAGTAGTAAACTAGTTACCACAGATACGCAGTATTTT.

V usage is TRBV27 and J usage is TRBJ2-1; 10 nucleotides align to TRBD2. CDR1 and CDR2 from the germline V gene are MNHEY and SMNVEV (reference sequence). CDR3 length: 18 amino acids. Trimming at V came to 3 bases and at J to 3 bases, leaving 11 bases not matched to a gene. The CDR3 here is CASSFGGVAGGIYNEQFF. In DNA form, the CDR3 reads TGTGCCAGCAGTTTCGGAGGTGTAGCGGGGGGAATCTACAATGAGCAGTTCTTC.

The rearrangement joins TRBV19 to TRBJ1-1, with a weak D call TRBD1 (5 bases). V was clipped by 6 bases and J by 6 bases, with 14 bases between them. CDR3 length: 13 amino acids. The V gene's germline CDR1 is LNHDA and CDR2 SQIVND (reference sequence). CDR3 loop: CASSQGTSAEAFF. The CDR3 nucleotides read TGTGCCAGTAGCCAGGGTACGTCCGCTGAAGCTTTCTTT.

The chain has TRBV21-1 and TRBJ2-7; the D call TRBD1 from the table was never checked on the DNA. TRBV21-1 is described as a pseudogene. The CDR3 spans 14 residues. CDR3 in amino acids: CASSMGDRVYEQYF. The DNA of the CDR3 is TGTGCCAGCAGCATGGGGGACAGGGTCTACGAGCAGTACTTC.